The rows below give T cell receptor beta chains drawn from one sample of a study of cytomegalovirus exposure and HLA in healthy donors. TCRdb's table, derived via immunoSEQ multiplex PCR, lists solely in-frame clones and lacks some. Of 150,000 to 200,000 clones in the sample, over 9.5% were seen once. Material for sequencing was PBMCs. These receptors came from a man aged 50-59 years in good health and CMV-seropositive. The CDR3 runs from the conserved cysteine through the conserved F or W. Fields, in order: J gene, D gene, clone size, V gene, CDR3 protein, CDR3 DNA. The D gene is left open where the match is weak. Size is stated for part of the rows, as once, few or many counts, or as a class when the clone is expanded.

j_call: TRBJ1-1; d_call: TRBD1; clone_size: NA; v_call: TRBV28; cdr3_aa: CASSPGTGNTEAFF; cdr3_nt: TGTGCCAGCAGTCCTGGGACAGGGAACACTGAAGCTTTCTTT
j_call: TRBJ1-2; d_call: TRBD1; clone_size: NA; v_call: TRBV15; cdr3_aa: CATSREFDGTDDYGYTF; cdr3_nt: TGTGCCACCAGCAGAGAGTTCGACGGGACAGACGACTATGGCTACACCTTC
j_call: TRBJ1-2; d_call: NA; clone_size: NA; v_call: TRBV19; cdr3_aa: CASSGITGSVYGYTF; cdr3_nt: TGTGCCAGTAGTGGAATTACAGGGTCCGTCTATGGCTACACCTTC
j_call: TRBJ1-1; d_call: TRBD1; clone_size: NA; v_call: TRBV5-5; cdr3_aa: CASSPSRGRTEAFF; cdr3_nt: TGTGCCAGCAGCCCTAGCAGGGGGAGGACTGAAGCTTTCTTT
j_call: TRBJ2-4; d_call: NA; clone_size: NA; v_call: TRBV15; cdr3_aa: CATSRDKASPNSIQYF; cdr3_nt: TGTGCCACCAGCAGAGATAAGGCTAGCCCAAACTCCATTCAGTACTTC
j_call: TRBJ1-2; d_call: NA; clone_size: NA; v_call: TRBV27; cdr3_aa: CASGLLEGGYTF; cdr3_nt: TGTGCCAGCGGCCTCTTGGAGGGTGGCTACACCTTC
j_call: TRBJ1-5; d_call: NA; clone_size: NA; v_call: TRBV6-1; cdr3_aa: CASSGHMSNQPQHF; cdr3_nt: TGTGCCAGCAGTGGCCACATGAGCAATCAGCCCCAGCATTTT
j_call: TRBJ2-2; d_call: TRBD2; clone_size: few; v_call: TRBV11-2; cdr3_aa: CASSPAGGQVSGELFF; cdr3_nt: TGTGCCAGCAGCCCTGCGGGGGGGCAAGTTTCCGGGGAGCTGTTTTTT
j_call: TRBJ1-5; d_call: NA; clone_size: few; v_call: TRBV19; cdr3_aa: CASNIVGAGNQPQHF; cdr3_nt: TGTGCCAGTAACATCGTAGGCGCGGGCAATCAGCCCCAGCATTTT
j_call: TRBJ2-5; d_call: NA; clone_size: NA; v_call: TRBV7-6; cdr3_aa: CASSPGVTQYF; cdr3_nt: TGTGCCAGCAGTCCCGGGGTGACCCAGTACTTC
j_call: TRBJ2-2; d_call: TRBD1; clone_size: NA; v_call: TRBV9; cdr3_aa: CASSEGQGDFNTGELFF; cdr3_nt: TGTGCCAGCAGCGAGGGACAGGGCGACTTCAACACCGGGGAGCTGTTTTTT
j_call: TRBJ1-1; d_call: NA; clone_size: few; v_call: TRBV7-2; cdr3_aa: CASSPQKQENTEAFF; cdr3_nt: TGTGCCAGCAGCCCGCAGAAACAGGAAAACACTGAAGCTTTCTTT
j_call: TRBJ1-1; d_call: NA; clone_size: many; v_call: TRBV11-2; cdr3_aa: CASSLEGTGTEAFF; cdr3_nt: TGTGCCAGCAGCTTAGAGGGAACAGGCACTGAAGCTTTCTTT
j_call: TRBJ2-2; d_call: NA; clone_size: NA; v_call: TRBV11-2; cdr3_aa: CASKGVLVTGELFF; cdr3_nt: TGTGCCAGCAAGGGGGTCCTGGTCACCGGGGAGCTGTTTTTT
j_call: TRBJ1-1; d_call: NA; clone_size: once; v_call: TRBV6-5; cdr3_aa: CASSPGLGEAFF; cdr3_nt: TGTGCCAGCAGTCCAGGGTTGGGTGAAGCCTTCTTT
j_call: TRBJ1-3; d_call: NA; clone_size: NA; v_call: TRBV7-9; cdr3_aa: CASTSGGTNSGNTIYF; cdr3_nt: TGTGCCAGCACCTCGGGGGGGACCAACTCTGGAAACACCATATATTTT
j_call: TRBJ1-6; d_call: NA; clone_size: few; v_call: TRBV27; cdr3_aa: CASSFSNSPLHF; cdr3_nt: TGTGCCAGCAGTTTCTCGAATTCACCCCTCCACTTT
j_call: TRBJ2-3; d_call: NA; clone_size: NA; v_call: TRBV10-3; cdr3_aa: CAIRQGSTDTQYF; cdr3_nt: TGTGCCATCAGGCAGGGAAGCACAGATACGCAGTATTTT
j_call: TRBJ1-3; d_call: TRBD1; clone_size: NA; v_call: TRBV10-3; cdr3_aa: CAIRWGQPGNTIYF; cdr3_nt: TGTGCCATCAGGTGGGGACAGCCTGGAAACACCATATATTTT
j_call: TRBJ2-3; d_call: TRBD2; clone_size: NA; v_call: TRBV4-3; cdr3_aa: CASSQELVAGRPDTQYF; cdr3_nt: TGCGCCAGCAGCCAAGAGCTCGTAGCGGGGAGGCCGGATACGCAGTATTTT
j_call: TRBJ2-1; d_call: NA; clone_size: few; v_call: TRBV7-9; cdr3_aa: CASSLRGGSYNEQFF; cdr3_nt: TGTGCCAGCAGCTTAAGGGGTGGGTCCTACAATGAGCAGTTCTTC
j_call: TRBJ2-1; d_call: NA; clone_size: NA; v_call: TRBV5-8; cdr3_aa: CASSLIGTRGDEQFF; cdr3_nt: TGTGCCAGCAGCTTGATTGGGACAAGAGGCGATGAGCAGTTCTTC
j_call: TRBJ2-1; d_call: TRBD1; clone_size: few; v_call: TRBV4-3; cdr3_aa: CASSQEPRGRNEQFF; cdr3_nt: TGCGCCAGCAGCCAAGAACCCAGGGGGCGAAATGAGCAGTTCTTC
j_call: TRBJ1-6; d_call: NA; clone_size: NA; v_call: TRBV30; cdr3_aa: CASPRGGVSDSPLHF; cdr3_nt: TGTGCCAGCCCTAGGGGGGGCGTGAGTGATTCACCCCTCCACTTT
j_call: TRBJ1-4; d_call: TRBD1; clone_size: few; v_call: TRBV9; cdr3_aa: CASTRTGGLNEKLFF; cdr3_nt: TGTGCCAGCACCCGAACAGGGGGCCTTAATGAAAAACTGTTTTTT
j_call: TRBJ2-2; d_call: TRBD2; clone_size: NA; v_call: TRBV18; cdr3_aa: CASSLQRGGSTGELFF; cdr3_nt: TGTGCCAGCTCACTGCAGCGGGGGGGCAGCACCGGGGAGCTGTTTTTT
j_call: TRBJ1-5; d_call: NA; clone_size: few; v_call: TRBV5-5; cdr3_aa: CASTPGHGNQPQHF; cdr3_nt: TGTGCCAGCACCCCGGGACACGGAAATCAGCCCCAGCATTTT
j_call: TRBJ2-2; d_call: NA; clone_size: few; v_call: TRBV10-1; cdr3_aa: CASSRIRGTGELFF; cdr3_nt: TGCGCCAGCAGTCGGATTAGGGGAACCGGGGAGCTGTTTTTT
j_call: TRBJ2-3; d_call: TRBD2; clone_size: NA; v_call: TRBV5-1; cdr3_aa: CASKSGGLADTQYF; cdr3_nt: TGCGCCAGCAAAAGCGGGGGGCTAGCAGATACGCAGTATTTT
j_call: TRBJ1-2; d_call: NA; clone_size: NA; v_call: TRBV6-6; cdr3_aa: CASSYLGGSRDYTF; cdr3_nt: TGTGCCAGCAGTTATTTAGGAGGGAGCAGAGACTACACCTTC
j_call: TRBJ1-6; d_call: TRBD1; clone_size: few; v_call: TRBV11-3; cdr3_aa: CASSSGGINSPLHF; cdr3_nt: TGTGCCAGCAGCTCAGGGGGCATTAATTCACCCCTCCACTTT
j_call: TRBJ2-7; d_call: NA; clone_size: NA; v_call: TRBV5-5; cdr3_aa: CASRRQSNSYEQYF; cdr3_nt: TGTGCCAGCAGGCGACAGTCAAACTCCTACGAGCAGTACTTC
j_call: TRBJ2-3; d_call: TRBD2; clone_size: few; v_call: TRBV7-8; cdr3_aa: CASRPGVWVGTSNTDTQYF; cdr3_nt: TGTGCCAGCAGGCCAGGGGTGTGGGTCGGGACTAGCAATACAGATACGCAGTATTTT
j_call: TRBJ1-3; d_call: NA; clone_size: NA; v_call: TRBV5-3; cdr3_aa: CASLKTVSGNTIYF; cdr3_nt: TGTGCCAGCCTCAAGACTGTTTCTGGAAACACCATATATTTT
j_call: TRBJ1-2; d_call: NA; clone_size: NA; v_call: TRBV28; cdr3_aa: CASKYPRGGVRNGYTF; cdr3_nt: TGTGCCAGCAAGTACCCAAGGGGGGGCGTAAGGAATGGCTACACCTTC
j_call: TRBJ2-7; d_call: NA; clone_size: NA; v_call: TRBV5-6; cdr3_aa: CASSLAGGGTLLF; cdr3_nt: TGTGCCAGCAGCTTGGCCGGGGGAGGAACTCTATTGTTC
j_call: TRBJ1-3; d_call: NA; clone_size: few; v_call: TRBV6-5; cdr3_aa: CASSSQGPSGNTIYF; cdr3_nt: TGTGCCAGCAGTTCGCAGGGCCCCTCTGGAAACACCATATATTTT
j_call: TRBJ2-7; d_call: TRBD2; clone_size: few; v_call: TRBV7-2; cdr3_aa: CASSLAWGGREQYF; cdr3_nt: TGTGCCAGCAGCTTAGCGTGGGGGGGAAGGGAGCAGTACTTC
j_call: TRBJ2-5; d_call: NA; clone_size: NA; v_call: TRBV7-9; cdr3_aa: CASSLVADSQETQYF; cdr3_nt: TGTGCCAGCAGCTTAGTGGCAGACAGCCAAGAGACCCAGTACTTC
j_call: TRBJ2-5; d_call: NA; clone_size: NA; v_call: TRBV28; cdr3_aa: CASSPGGLLETQYF; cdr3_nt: TGTGCCAGCAGCCCAGGAGGGCTATTGGAGACCCAGTACTTC
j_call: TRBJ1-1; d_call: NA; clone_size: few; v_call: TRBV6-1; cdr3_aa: CASRDGRGTEAFF; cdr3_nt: TGTGCCAGCAGGGACGGCCGGGGAACTGAAGCTTTCTTT
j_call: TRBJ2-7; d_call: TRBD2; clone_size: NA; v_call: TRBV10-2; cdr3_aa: CASSERVAGGAYEQYF; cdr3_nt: TGCGCCAGCAGTGAACGGGTAGCGGGGGGCGCCTACGAGCAGTACTTC
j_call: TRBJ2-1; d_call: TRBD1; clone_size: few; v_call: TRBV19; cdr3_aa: CASSIWQGASEQFF; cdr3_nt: TGTGCCAGTAGTATATGGCAGGGGGCGAGTGAGCAGTTCTTC
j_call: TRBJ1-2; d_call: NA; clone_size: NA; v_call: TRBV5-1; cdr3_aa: CASSLGGQIYGYTF; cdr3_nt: TGCGCCAGCAGCTTGGGTGGACAGATATATGGCTACACCTTC
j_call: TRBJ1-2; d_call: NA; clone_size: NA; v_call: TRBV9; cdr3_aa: CASSVHPGVTDGYTF; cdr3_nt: TGTGCCAGCAGCGTTCATCCCGGGGTGACGGATGGCTACACCTTC
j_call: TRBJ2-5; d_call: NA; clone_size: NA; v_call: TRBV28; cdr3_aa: CASSLRTVEETQYF; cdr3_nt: TGTGCCAGCAGTTTGAGGACAGTCGAAGAGACCCAGTACTTC
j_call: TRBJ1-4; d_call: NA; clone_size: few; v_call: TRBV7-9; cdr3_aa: CASGGTEKLFF; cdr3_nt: TGTGCCAGTGGGGGGACCGAAAAACTGTTTTTT
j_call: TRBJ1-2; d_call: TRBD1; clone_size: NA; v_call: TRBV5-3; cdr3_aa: CARSSYKTGGHYGYTF; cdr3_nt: TGTGCCAGAAGCTCTTATAAGACAGGGGGCCACTATGGCTACACCTTC
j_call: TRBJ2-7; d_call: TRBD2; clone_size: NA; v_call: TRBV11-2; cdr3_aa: CASSLVFQRGELREQYF; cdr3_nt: TGTGCCAGCAGCTTAGTTTTCCAGCGGGGGGAATTGCGGGAGCAGTACTTC
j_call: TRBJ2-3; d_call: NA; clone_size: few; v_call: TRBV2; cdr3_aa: CASSERSTDTQYF; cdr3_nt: TGTGCCAGCAGTGAACGGAGCACAGATACGCAGTATTTT
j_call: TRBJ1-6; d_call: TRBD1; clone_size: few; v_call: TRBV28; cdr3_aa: CASRYSGTGSNSPLHF; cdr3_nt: TGTGCCAGCAGATATTCCGGGACAGGGAGTAATTCACCCCTCCACTTT
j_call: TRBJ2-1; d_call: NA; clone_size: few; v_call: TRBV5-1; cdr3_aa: CASSLEGASYNEQFF; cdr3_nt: TGCGCCAGCAGCTTGGAAGGGGCCTCCTACAATGAGCAGTTCTTC
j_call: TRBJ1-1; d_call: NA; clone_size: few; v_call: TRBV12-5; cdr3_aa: CASGDRPNTEAFF; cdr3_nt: TGTGCTAGTGGCGACAGACCGAACACTGAAGCTTTCTTT
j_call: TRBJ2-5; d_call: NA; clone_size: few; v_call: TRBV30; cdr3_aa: CAWTPLRSFGETQYF; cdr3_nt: TGTGCCTGGACCCCCCTGAGGTCGTTCGGGGAGACCCAGTACTTC